This T cell receptor (beta chain) appears in the sequencing data of a study of CD8+CD57+ T cells in acquired aplastic anemia. Study-wide points: Statistical testing detected no significant gap in CD8+ Simpson's diversity between patients and controls.

The CDR3 sequence is 15 residues long. V shed 5 bases and J shed 8 bases, with 19 bases lying between them. Germline V gene sequence: CDR1 SEHNR, CDR2 FQNEAQ (reference sequence). Patients chosen for sequencing had CD8+CD57+ cells that had expanded, as shown by flow cytometry. Severe acquired aplastic anemia was present in all patients. A note on this clonotype: The target antigen is unknown.

TCR beta VDJ and CDR3 profiling used genomic DNA as template. MiXCR was run by TCRdb on the reads, yielding one entry per CDR3 protein. The table records roughly 200,000 distinct CDR3 sequences, 50% to 65% of them present only once. The TCR was taken from a human donor with aplastic anemia. Sequencing used sorted CD4+, CD8+, or CD8+CD57+ T cells (not recorded which) from PBMCs. This chain uses TRBV7-9 with TRBJ2-1; D may be TRBD1 (5 bases). In DNA form, the CDR3 reads TGTGCCAGCAGCCAACGTGGGCAGGGTCGGGATGAGCAGTTCTTC. Residues: CASSQRGQGRDEQFF.